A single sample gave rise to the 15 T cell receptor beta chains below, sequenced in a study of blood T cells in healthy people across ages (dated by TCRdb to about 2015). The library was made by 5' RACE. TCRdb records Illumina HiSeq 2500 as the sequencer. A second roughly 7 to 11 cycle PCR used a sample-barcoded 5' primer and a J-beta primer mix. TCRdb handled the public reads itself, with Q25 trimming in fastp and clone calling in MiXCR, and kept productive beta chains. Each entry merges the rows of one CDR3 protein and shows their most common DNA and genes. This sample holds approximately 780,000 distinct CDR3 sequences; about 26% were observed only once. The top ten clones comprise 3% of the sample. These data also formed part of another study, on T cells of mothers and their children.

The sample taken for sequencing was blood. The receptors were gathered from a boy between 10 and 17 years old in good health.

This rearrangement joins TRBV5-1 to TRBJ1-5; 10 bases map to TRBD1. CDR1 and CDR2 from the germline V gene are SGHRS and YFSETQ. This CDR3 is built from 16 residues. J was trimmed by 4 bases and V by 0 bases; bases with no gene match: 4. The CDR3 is CASSLGTGGTNQPQHF. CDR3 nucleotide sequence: TGCGCCAGCAGCTTGGGGACAGGGGGGACAAATCAGCCCCAGCATTTT.

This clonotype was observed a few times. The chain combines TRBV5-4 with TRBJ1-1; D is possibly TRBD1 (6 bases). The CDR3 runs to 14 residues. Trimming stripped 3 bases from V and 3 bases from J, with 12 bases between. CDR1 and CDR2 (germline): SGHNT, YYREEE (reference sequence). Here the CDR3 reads CASSYYRVDTEAFF. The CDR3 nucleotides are TGTGCCAGCAGCTACTACAGGGTGGACACTGAAGCTTTCTTT. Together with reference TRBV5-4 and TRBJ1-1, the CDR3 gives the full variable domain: ETGVTQSPTHLIKTRGQQVTLRCSSQSGHNTVSWYQQALGQGPQFIFQYYREEENGRGNFPPRFSGLQFPNYSSELNVNALELDDSALYLCASSYYRVDTEAFFGQGTRLTVV.

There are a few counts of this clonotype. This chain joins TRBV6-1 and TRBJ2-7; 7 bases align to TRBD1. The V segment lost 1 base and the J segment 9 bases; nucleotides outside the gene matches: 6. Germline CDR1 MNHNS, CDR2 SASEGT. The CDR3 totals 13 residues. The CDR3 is CASSEVWDSAQYF. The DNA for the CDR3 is TGTGCCAGCAGTGAAGTCTGGGACAGCGCGCAGTACTTC.

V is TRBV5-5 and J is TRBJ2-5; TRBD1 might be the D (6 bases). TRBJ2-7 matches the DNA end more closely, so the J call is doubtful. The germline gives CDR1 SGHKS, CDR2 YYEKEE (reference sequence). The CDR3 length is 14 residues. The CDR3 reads CASYRESLAYEQYF. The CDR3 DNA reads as TGTGCCTCCTACAGGGAGAGTTTGGCCTACGAGCAGTACTTC.

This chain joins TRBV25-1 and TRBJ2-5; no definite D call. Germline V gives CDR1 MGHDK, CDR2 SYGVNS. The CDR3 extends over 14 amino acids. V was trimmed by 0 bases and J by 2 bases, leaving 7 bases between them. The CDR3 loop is CASSEYGGQETQYF. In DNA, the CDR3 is TGTGCCAGCAGTGAATACGGCGGACAAGAGACCCAGTACTTC.

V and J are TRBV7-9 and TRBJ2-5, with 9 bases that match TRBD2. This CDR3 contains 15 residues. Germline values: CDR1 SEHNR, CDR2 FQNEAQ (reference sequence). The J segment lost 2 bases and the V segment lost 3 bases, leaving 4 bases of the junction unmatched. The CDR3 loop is CASSFGGGVQETQYF. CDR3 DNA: TGTGCCAGCAGCTTTGGCGGGGGGGTACAAGAGACCCAGTACTTC.

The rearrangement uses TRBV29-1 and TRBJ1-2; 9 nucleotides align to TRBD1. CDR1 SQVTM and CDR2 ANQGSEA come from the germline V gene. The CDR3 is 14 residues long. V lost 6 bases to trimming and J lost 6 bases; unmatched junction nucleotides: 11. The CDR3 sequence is CSVASITGGDGYTF. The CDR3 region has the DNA TGCAGCGTCGCCTCAATCACAGGGGGCGATGGCTACACCTTC.

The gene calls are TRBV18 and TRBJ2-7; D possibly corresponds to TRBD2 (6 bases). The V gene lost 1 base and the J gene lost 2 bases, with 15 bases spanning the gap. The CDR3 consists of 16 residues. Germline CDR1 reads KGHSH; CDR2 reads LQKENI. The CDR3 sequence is CASSPRGGSITYEQYF. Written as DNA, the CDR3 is TGTGCCAGCTCACCACGGGGAGGTAGTATCACCTACGAGCAGTACTTC.

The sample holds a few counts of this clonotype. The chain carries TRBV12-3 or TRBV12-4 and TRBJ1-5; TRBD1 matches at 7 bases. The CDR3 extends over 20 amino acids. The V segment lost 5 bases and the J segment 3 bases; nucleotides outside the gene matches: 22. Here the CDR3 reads CASSVRTSFRDSIFNQPQHF. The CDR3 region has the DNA TGTGCCAGCAGTGTACGGACCTCCTTTCGGGACAGTATATTCAATCAGCCCCAGCATTTT.

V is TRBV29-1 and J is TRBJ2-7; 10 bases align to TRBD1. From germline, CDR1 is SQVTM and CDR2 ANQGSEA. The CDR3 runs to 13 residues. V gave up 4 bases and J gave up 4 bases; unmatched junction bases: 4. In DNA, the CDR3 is TGCAGCGTTGTCGACAGGGGGCCGTACGAGCAGTACTTC. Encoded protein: CSVVDRGPYEQYF.

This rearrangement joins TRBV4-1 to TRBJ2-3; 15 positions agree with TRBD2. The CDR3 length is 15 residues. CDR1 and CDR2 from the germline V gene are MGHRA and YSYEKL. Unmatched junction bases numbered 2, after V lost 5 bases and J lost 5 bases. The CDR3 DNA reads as TGCGCCAGCAGCAAGGGACTAGCGGGAGGAGATACGCAGTATTTT. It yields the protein CASSKGLAGGDTQYF.

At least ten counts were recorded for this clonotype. The CDR3 region has the DNA TGCAGTGCTAGCGTTACTAGCGGGTCTTACGAGCAGTACTTC. Translation gives CSASVTSGSYEQYF. V and J are TRBV20-1 and TRBJ2-7; TRBD2 agrees at 9 bases. Germline loops: CDR1 DFQATT, CDR2 SNEGSKA (reference sequence). The CDR3 extends over 14 amino acids. Unmatched junction bases numbered 7, after V lost 3 bases and J lost 4 bases.

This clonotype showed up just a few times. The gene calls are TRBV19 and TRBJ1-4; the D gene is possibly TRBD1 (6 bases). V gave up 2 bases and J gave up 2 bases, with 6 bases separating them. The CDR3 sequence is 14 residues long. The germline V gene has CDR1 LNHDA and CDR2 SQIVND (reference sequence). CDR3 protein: CASSITGTNEKLFF. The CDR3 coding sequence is TGTGCCAGTAGTATAACAGGGACTAATGAAAAACTGTTTTTT.

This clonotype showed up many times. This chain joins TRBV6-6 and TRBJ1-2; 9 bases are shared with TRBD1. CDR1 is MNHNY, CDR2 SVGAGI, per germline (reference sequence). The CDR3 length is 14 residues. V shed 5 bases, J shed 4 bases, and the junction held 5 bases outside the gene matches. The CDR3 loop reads CASSPGQGSYGYTF. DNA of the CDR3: TGTGCCAGCAGTCCTGGACAGGGGTCCTATGGCTACACCTTC.

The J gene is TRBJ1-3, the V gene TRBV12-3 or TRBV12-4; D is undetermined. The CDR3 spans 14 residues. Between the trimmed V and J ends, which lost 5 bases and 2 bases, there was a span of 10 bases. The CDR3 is CASSPGITGNTIYF. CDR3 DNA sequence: TGTGCCAGCAGTCCGGGGATAACTGGAAACACCATATATTTT.